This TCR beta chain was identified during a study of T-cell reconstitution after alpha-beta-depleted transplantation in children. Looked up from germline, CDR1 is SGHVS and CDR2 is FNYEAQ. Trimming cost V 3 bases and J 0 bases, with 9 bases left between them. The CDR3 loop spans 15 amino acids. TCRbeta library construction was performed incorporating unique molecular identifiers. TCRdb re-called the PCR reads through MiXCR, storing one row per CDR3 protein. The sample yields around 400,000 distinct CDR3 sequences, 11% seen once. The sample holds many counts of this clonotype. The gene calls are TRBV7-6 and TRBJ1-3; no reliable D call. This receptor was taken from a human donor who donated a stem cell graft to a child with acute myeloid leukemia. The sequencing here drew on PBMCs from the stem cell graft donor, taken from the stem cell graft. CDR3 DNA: TGTGCCAGCAGCTTCGTCGGGAGCTCTGGAAACACCATATATTTT. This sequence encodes CASSFVGSSGNTIYF. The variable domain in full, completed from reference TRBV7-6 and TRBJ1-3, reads GAGVSQSPRYKVTKRGQDVALRCDPISGHVSLYWYRQALGQGPEFLTYFNYEAQQDKSGLPNDRFSAERPEGSISTLTIQRTEQRDSAMYRCASSFVGSSGNTIYFGEGSWLTVV.